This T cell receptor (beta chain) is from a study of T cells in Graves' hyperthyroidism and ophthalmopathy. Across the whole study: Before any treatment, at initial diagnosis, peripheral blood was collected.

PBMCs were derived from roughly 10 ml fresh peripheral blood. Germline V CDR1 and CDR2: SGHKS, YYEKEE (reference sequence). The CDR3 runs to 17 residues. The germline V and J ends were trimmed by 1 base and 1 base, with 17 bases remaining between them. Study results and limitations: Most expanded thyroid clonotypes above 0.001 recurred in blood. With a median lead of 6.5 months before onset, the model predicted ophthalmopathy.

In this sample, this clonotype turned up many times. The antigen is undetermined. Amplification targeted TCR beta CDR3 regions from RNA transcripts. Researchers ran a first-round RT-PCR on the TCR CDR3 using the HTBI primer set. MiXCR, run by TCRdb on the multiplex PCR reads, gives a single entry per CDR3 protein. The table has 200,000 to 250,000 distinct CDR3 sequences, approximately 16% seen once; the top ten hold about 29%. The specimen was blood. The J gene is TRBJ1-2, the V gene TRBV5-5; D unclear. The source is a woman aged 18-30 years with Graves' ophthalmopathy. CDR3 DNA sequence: TGTGCCAGCAGCTTGTACCCCCGGACTCACGGTAACTATGGCTACACCTTC. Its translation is CASSLYPRTHGNYGYTF.